The 10 T cell receptor beta chains listed next were all sequenced from one sample in a study of sequential checkpoint blockade in melanoma. Data came from immunoSEQ multiplex PCR; TCRdb stores just in-frame clones and leaves some out. The sample lists roughly 12,000 clones; roughly 77% were seen once. Treatment specified: randomized to nivolumab then ipilimumab (arm A) or the reverse (arm B). Material: CD8+ T cells sorted from blood (inferred from file names), obtained from a patient given nivolumab and ipilimumab in sequence. All receptors derive from a human donor with melanoma.

The chain is built from TRBV6-5 and TRBJ2-7, with D unclear. Germline CDR1 and CDR2: MNHEY and SVGAGI. Trimming cost V 0 bases and J 3 bases, with 15 bases left between them. This CDR3 spans 16 amino acids. CDR3 amino acids: CASSYSTAYSRYEQYF. In nucleotides, the CDR3 is TGTGCCAGCAGTTACTCCACCGCCTACAGCCGCTACGAGCAGTACTTC.

CDR3 nucleotides: TGTGCCAGCAGTCAACAGGGGGCCGCTGAAGCTTTCTTT. This codes for CASSQQGAAEAFF. The chain recombines TRBV27 with TRBJ1-1; 9 bases are a match to TRBD1. This CDR3 has 13 amino acids. CDR1 is MNHEY and CDR2 is SMNVEV in the germline V gene (reference sequence). Trimming took 5 bases from V and 6 from J; bases not matched to a gene: 4.

This rearrangement joins TRBV7-3 to TRBJ2-3, with unresolved D. V dropped 5 bases and J dropped 5 bases, with 8 bases sitting between them. The CDR3 extends over 12 amino acids. CDR1 and CDR2 (germline): SGHTA, FQGTGA. CDR3: CASSLPRDTQYF. DNA for the CDR3: TGTGCCAGCAGCCTACCGCGAGATACGCAGTATTTT.

This clone was recorded once. The V call is TRBV6-5, the J call TRBJ2-7; TRBD2 is a possible D gene (6 bases). The CDR3 has 14 amino acids. CDR1 and CDR2 (germline): MNHEY, SVGAGI. The germline V and J ends were trimmed by 5 bases and 0 bases, with 11 bases remaining between them. CDR3 loop: CASSPLGSSYEQYF. The CDR3 DNA reads as TGTGCCAGCAGTCCGCTCGGGAGCTCCTACGAGCAGTACTTC.

The chain combines TRBV9 with TRBJ1-5; weak D call: TRBD1 (5 bases). Germline V lookup: CDR1 SGDLS, CDR2 YYNGEE. The CDR3 spans 14 residues. V was trimmed by 3 bases and J by 0 bases, leaving 7 bases between them. The CDR3 coding sequence is TGTGCCAGCAGCGCCGACAGTAGCAATCAGCCCCAGCATTTT. Translating it yields CASSADSSNQPQHF.

To note about this clone: Other DNA sequences of this sample code for an identical CDR3. The J gene is TRBJ1-1, the V gene TRBV27; D perhaps matches TRBD1 (6 bases). Trimming stripped 5 bases from V and 4 bases from J, with 11 bases between. This CDR3 comprises 13 residues. The germline V gene encodes CDR1 MNHEY and CDR2 SMNVEV (reference sequence). The CDR3 DNA is TGTGCCAGCAGTCCCCAACAGGGCACTGAAGCTTTCTTT. It codes for CASSPQQGTEAFF.

This chain joins TRBV29-1 and TRBJ1-4; 8 bases are shared with TRBD1. The germline V gene encodes CDR1 SQVTM and CDR2 ANQGSEA. The CDR3 runs to 11 residues. V lost 5 bases to trimming and J lost 10 bases; unmatched junction nucleotides: 3. The chain's CDR3 is CSVTDRGKLFF. The CDR3 region has the DNA TGCAGCGTTACCGACAGGGGAAAACTGTTTTTT. The full variable domain, rest sourced from reference TRBV29-1 and TRBJ1-4, is SAVISQKPSRDICQRGTSLTIQCQVDSQVTMMFWYRQQPGQSLTLIATANQGSEATYESGFVIDKFPISRPNLTFSTLTVSNMSPEDSSIYLCSVTDRGKLFFGSGTQLSVL.

There are a few counts of this clone. The chain has TRBV7-9 and TRBJ2-7, with D maybe TRBD2 (7 bases). Germline V gene data show CDR1 as SEHNR and CDR2 as FQNEAQ (reference sequence). The germline V and J ends were trimmed by 8 bases and 6 bases, with 17 bases remaining between them. The CDR3 runs to 13 residues. The CDR3 DNA reads TGTGCCAGCTGGGGCGGGGGCCGCCTCGAGCAGTACTTC. It translates to CASWGGGRLEQYF.

The CDR3, as DNA: TGCAGCGTTCAAGGGGGGCTAAACACTGAAGCTTTCTTT. This translates into CSVQGGLNTEAFF. The V call is TRBV29-1, the J call TRBJ1-1; possibly TRBD1 for D (6 bases). The CDR3 extends over 13 amino acids. From germline, CDR1 is SQVTM and CDR2 ANQGSEA. V was cut by 5 bases and J by 2 bases, with 12 bases left in between.

The CDR3 loop is CASSYSRGSYEQYF. CDR3 in DNA: TGTGCCAGCAGTTACTCTCGGGGGTCCTACGAGCAGTACTTC. The V and J genes are TRBV6-5 and TRBJ2-7; possible D gene TRBD2, 6 bases. The germline V gene has CDR1 MNHEY and CDR2 SVGAGI. The V end lost 0 bases, the J end lost 1 base, and 7 bases lay between the germline ends. CDR3 length equals 14 residues.